This TCR beta chain was obtained from a study of shared clonotypes between healthy human individuals. About the research overall: Three men and a couple of women, aged 18 to 49, were donors.

Measured with immunoSEQ multiplex PCR; TCRdb has only the in-frame clones, and not every one. The table has approximately 470,000 clones, roughly 80% seen once. About 90 million PBMCs were counted before genomic DNA extraction. Sequencing was performed on PBMCs. The clonotype was recovered from a woman in her thirties or forties in good health. Some clones in this sample may be carry-over from other donors' samples.

The CDR3 nucleotides read TGTGCCAGCAGCAGACAGGGAGTGGAGACTGAAGCTTTCTTT. Translation: CASSRQGVETEAFF. This chain uses TRBV6-5 with TRBJ1-1, with TRBD1 matching over 7 bases. V shed 6 bases, J shed 5 bases, and the junction held 9 bases outside the gene matches. Germline values: CDR1 MNHEY, CDR2 SVGAGI. The CDR3 is 14 amino acids.